The next 9 T cell receptor beta chains were all read from a single sample in a study of neurological immune-mediated disorders. TCRdb analysed the 5' RACE reads with MiXCR anew, one entry per CDR3 protein. In the table there are 55,000 to 70,000 distinct CDR3 sequences, about an eighth of which are singletons. Sequenced sample: PBMCs. These receptors all come from a man between 60 and 75 years old in good health.

This clonotype was seen many times. The germline gene is not matched at one end of the junction; a read error may be the cause. This rearrangement joins TRBV11-2 to TRBJ2-1; D gene uncertain. In germline, CDR1 is SGHAT, CDR2 FQNNGV. The CDR3 is 12 amino acids. CDR3 in DNA: TGTGCCAGCAGATTAGGACCCAATGAGCAGTTCTTC. This translates into CASRLGPNEQFF.

Ten or more counts support this clonotype. The gene calls are TRBV10-3 and TRBJ1-1; 9 bases line up with TRBD1. Unmatched junction bases numbered 2, after V lost 2 bases and J lost 1 base. The V gene's germline CDR1 is ENHRY and CDR2 SYGVKD. This CDR3 region has 15 residues. CDR3 bases: TGTGCCATCAGTGAGCCGGGACAGGGGAACACTGAAGCTTTCTTT. Protein sequence: CAISEPGQGNTEAFF.

This clonotype occurred many times. The chain combines TRBV7-2 with TRBJ2-7, with TRBD1 matching over 10 bases. V trimming: 5 bases; J trimming: 2 bases; junction bases outside the gene matches: 3. Germline loops: CDR1 SGHTA, CDR2 FQGNSA. The CDR3 totals 14 residues. CDR3 in amino acids: CASSPGQGTYEQYF. The DNA for the CDR3 is TGTGCCAGCAGCCCGGGACAGGGGACCTACGAGCAGTACTTC.

Many counts were recorded for this clonotype. The chain joins TRBV5-1 to TRBJ2-7; 15 bases line up with TRBD2. The CDR3 runs 15 residues. V gave up 3 bases and J gave up 4 bases; unmatched junction bases: 2. CDR1 SGHRS and CDR2 YFSETQ come from the germline V gene. The CDR3 coding sequence is TGCGCCAGCAGCTGGGGACTAGCGGGGGGTTACGAGCAGTACTTC. Its protein is CASSWGLAGGYEQYF.

The sample holds many counts of this clonotype. The rearrangement uses TRBV6-6 and TRBJ1-2, with unresolved D. The CDR3 loop spans 15 amino acids. Trimming stripped 3 bases from V and 4 bases from J, with 15 bases between. Germline lookup yields CDR1 MNHNY and CDR2 SVGAGI (reference sequence). The CDR3 nucleotides read TGTGCCAGCAGTTATCGAACCGAGCCCCGCTATGGCTACACCTTC. This encodes CASSYRTEPRYGYTF.

CDR3: CASRLVMNTEAFF. CDR3 nucleotides: TGTGCCAGCAGACTAGTTATGAACACTGAAGCTTTCTTT. The J gene is TRBJ1-1, the V gene TRBV6-6; D gene ambiguous. The CDR3 is made up of 13 amino acids. In germline, CDR1 is MNHNY, CDR2 SVGAGI (reference sequence). V was cut by 6 bases and J by 0 bases, with 8 bases left in between.

Worth noting for this clonotype: A much more abundant neighbour one base away suggests this may be a read error. The rearrangement uses TRBV12-3 or TRBV12-4 and TRBJ1-2; D might be TRBD1 (6 bases). The CDR3 runs to 14 residues. CDR3 loop: CVSSRDMLLYGYTF. The CDR3 region has the DNA TGTGTCAGCAGCCGGGACATGCTCCTCTATGGCTACACCTTC.

The sample holds many counts of this clonotype. This chain links TRBV7-9 with TRBJ1-3; the D is unclear. CDR1 SEHNR and CDR2 FQNEAQ come from the germline V gene (reference sequence). With 6 bases removed from V and 3 bases from J, the gap between germline ends came to 6 bases. This CDR3 region has 12 residues. The CDR3 coding sequence is TGTGCCAGCAGTCAAGGTGGAAACACCATATATTTT. Translated, it gives CASSQGGNTIYF.

This clonotype came up many times. The chain is built from TRBV3-1 and TRBJ2-5; no firm D call. The CDR3 consists of 12 residues. Germline lookup yields CDR1 LGHDT and CDR2 YNNKEL (reference sequence). The ends were cut back, 4 bases at V and 2 bases at J, with 5 bases in the middle. Here the CDR3 DNA reads TGTGCCAGCAGCCTTCGACAAGAGACCCAGTACTTC. Its translation: CASSLRQETQYF.